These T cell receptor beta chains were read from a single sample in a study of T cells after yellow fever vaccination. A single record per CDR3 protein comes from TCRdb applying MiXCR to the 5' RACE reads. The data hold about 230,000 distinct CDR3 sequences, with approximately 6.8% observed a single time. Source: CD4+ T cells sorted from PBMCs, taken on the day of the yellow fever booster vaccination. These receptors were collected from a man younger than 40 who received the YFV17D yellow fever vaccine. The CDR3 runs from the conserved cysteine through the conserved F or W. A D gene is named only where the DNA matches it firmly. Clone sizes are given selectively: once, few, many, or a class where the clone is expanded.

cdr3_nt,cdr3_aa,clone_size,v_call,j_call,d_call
TGTGCCAGCAGCAAAGGGACTAGCGGAGGCACAGATACGCAGTATTTT,CASSKGTSGGTDTQYF,few,TRBV7-9,TRBJ2-3,TRBD2
TGCGCCAGCAGGCTAGCGGAGTACAATGAGCAGTTCTTC,CASRLAEYNEQFF,-,TRBV5-1,TRBJ2-1,TRBD2
TGCAGTGCAGATGAAGGGGGGTACGGGGAAGAGACCCAGTACTTC,CSADEGGYGEETQYF,few,TRBV20-1,TRBJ2-5,-
TGTGCCAGCAGTTACATAGCGAATTCACCCCTCCACTTT,CASSYIANSPLHF,few,TRBV6-5,TRBJ1-6,-
TGTGCCAGCAGCCAAGAGCACGGACAAGGCTACGAGCAGTACTTC,CASSQEHGQGYEQYF,few,TRBV4-2,TRBJ2-7,-
TGCGCCAGCAGCTTGGGATTACAGGAGTACAATGAGCAGTTCTTC,CASSLGLQEYNEQFF,-,TRBV5-1,TRBJ2-1,-
TGTGCCAGCAGCCGGGACCGGGCGGGGAATGAGCAGTTCTTC,CASSRDRAGNEQFF,-,TRBV5-4,TRBJ2-1,-
TGTGCCAGCAGCTTAGACAGGTTGGGACCCTACGAGCAGTACTTC,CASSLDRLGPYEQYF,few,TRBV7-8,TRBJ2-7,-
TGTGCCAGCAGCCCTGTCGGGGGCGGGGAGCTGTTTTTT,CASSPVGGGELFF,many,TRBV3-1,TRBJ2-2,-
TGCGCCAGCAGCCAAGCGGGCGGGTATAACCCAGATACGCAGTATTTT,CASSQAGGYNPDTQYF,many,TRBV4-3,TRBJ2-3,-
TGTGCCAGCAGTTGGGGTAATTCACCCCTCCACTTT,CASSWGNSPLHF,-,TRBV6-2/TRBV6-3,TRBJ1-6,-
TGCGCCAGCAGCTTGGCACAGGGGCGAGTTTGGAATGAGCAGTTCTTC,CASSLAQGRVWNEQFF,-,TRBV5-1,TRBJ2-1,TRBD1
TGTGCCAGCAGCTTCAGCCAGAGCCAAGAGACCCAGTACTTC,CASSFSQSQETQYF,-,TRBV7-6,TRBJ2-5,-
TGTGCCAGCAGCAAACTAGCGGCCGCTAGCACAGATACGCAGTATTTT,CASSKLAAASTDTQYF,many,TRBV5-6,TRBJ2-3,TRBD2
TGTGCCAGCTCGGATCCGGGTCATAGGAATGAGCAGTTCTTC,CASSDPGHRNEQFF,-,TRBV18,TRBJ2-1,-
TGTGCCAGCAGCCCTGTGTACGAGCAGTACTTC,CASSPVYEQYF,many,TRBV7-9,TRBJ2-7,-
TGCGCCAGCGGGACAGGTGGCACCGGGGAGCTGTTTTTT,CASGTGGTGELFF,many,TRBV5-1,TRBJ2-2,TRBD1
TGTGCCAGCAGCCCCCAGGGACAGGGAGTTACTGAAGCTTTCTTT,CASSPQGQGVTEAFF,many,TRBV7-6,TRBJ1-1,TRBD1
TGCAGTGCCGGACTAGCGGGAGTGGGTAATGAGCAGTTCTTC,CSAGLAGVGNEQFF,many,TRBV20-1,TRBJ2-1,TRBD2
TGTGCCAGCAGGTGGGAGAAAAACACTGAAGCTTTCTTT,CASRWEKNTEAFF,many,TRBV6-1,TRBJ1-1,-
TGTGCCAGCAGCTTGGGTTTCGAGACCCAGTACTTC,CASSLGFETQYF,few,TRBV5-6,TRBJ2-5,-
TGTGCCAGCAGTTCAGCGAACACCGGGGAGCTGTTTTTT,CASSSANTGELFF,many,TRBV12-3/TRBV12-4,TRBJ2-2,-
TGCGCCAGCAGCTTGACCAGTGACGGCTACACCTTC,CASSLTSDGYTF,many,TRBV5-1,TRBJ1-2,-
TGTGCCAGCAGCTTAAGGGTGGGGCGAGGAAACACCATATATTTT,CASSLRVGRGNTIYF,-,TRBV7-2,TRBJ1-3,-
TGTGCCAGCTCTTCCAGCTTCTACGAGCAGTACTTC,CASSSSFYEQYF,many,TRBV28,TRBJ2-7,-
TGTGCCACCGACTTAAGCGGGAAGCAGTTCTTC,CATDLSGKQFF,many,TRBV28,TRBJ2-1,TRBD2
TGCAGTGCTAGAGACCCCAGGACTAGCCCGAATGAGCAGTTCTTC,CSARDPRTSPNEQFF,many,TRBV20-1,TRBJ2-1,TRBD2
TGTGCCAGCAGCTTAGAACTAGCCGGTGAGCAGTTCTTC,CASSLELAGEQFF,few,TRBV11-2,TRBJ2-1,-
TGTGCCAGCAGCTTAGGCCTAGCGGGAGTTGTTGATACGCAGTATTTT,CASSLGLAGVVDTQYF,many,TRBV11-3,TRBJ2-3,TRBD2
TGTGCCAGCAGTCGGGTGGGCAATCAGCCCCAGCATTTT,CASSRVGNQPQHF,-,TRBV6-1,TRBJ1-5,-
TGTGCCAGCAAAGACCGGACAGGACCTAATGAAAAACTGTTTTTT,CASKDRTGPNEKLFF,-,TRBV28,TRBJ1-4,TRBD1
TGCGCCAGCAGCCAAGGAACTCAAGAGACCCAGTACTTC,CASSQGTQETQYF,many,TRBV4-3,TRBJ2-5,-
TGTGCCTGGAGAGTCCTCGGCCCCAATGTGGCCAACGTCCTGACTTTC,CAWRVLGPNVANVLTF,-,TRBV30,TRBJ2-6,-
TGTGCCAGCAAAGGGTTATGGTTTGGCTCTGGGGCCAACGTCCTGACTTTC,CASKGLWFGSGANVLTF,many,TRBV6-1,TRBJ2-6,-
TGTGCCAGCAGCACCCCGGGACCCTACAATGAGCAGTTCTTC,CASSTPGPYNEQFF,many,TRBV7-2,TRBJ2-1,-
TGTGCCAGTAGTAATCGAGAAGGGACCTACGAGCAGTACTTC,CASSNREGTYEQYF,-,TRBV19,TRBJ2-7,-
TGTGCCAGCAGAAATAGCAATCAGCCCCAGCATTTT,CASRNSNQPQHF,-,TRBV7-8,TRBJ1-5,-
TGTGCCAGCAGCCACATACAGGACTATGGCTACACCTTC,CASSHIQDYGYTF,few,TRBV14,TRBJ1-2,-
TGTGCCAGCAATCGGGGTGGGGAAAAACTGTTTTTT,CASNRGGEKLFF,-,TRBV12-3/TRBV12-4,TRBJ1-4,-
TGCGCCAGCAGCCAACCCCTTGCTAGCGGAGGCACAGATACGCAGTATTTT,CASSQPLASGGTDTQYF,many,TRBV4-3,TRBJ2-3,TRBD2